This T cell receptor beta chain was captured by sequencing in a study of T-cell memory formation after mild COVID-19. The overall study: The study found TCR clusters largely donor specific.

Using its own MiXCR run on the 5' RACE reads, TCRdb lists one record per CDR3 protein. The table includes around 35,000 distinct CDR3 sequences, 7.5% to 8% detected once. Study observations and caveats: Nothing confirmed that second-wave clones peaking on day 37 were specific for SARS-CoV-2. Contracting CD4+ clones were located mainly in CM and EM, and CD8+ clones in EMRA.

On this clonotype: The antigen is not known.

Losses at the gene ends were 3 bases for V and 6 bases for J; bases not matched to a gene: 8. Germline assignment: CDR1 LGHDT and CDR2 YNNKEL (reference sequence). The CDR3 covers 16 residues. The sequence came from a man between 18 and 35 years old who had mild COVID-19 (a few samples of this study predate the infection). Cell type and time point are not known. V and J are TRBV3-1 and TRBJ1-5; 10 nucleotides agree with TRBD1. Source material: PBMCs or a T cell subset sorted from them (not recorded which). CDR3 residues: CASSQSGTGVFQPQHF. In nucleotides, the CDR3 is TGTGCCAGCAGCCAGTCCGGGACAGGGGTTTTTCAGCCCCAGCATTTT.